The source of this T cell receptor (beta chain) is a study of naive and memory T cell subsets. Whole-study results and caveats: From naive to CM, EM and EMRA, diversity decreased and Gini increased. Possibly reflecting memory cells re-expressing CD45RA, a few larger clonotypes occurred in naive repertoires, especially CD8. No ground truth validated the naive and memory repertoire findings. Clonotypes here are unpaired alpha or beta chain sequences.

Two oligonucleotides, mixed equimolar, formed the beta constant-region primer covering TRBC1 and TRBC2. Four rounds of PCR amplified the ligated cDNA using nested alpha and beta constant-region primers plus SP2. TCRdb passed the UMI-ligation and nested PCR reads through MiXCR, listing each CDR3 protein once. The table shows over 90,000 distinct CDR3 sequences, with 11% occurring only once. The CDR3 covers 17 residues. Trimming removed 4 bases from V and 3 bases from J; junction bases left unmatched: 8. Ten or more counts support this clonotype. What it binds is not known. Cells stained for CD3, CD4, CD8, CD45RA and CD27 were sorted into four subsets.

The V call is TRBV12-3 or TRBV12-4, the J call TRBJ2-6, with TRBD1 identical over 8 bases. This clonotype was obtained from a human donor in good health. The sequencing input was naive CD4+ T cells from blood. The CDR3 is CASSYSGGALGANVLTF. In DNA, the CDR3 is TGTGCCAGCAGTTATTCAGGGGGCGCACTTGGGGCCAACGTCCTGACTTTC.